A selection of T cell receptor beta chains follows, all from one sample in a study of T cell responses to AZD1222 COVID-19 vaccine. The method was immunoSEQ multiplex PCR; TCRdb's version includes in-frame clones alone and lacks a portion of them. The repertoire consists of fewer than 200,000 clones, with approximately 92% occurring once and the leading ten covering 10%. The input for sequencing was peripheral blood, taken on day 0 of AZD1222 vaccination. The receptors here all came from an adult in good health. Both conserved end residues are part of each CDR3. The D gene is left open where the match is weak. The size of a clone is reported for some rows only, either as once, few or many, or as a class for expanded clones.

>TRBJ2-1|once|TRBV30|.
CAWSVHAGYNEQFF
TGTGCCTGGAGTGTACATGCGGGGTACAATGAGCAGTTCTTC
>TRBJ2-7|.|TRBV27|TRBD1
CASSKSPSGQESYEQYF
TGTGCCAGCAGTAAATCCCCTTCGGGACAGGAGTCCTACGAGCAGTACTTC
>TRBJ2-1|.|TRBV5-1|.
CASSFRKEEEQFF
TGCGCCAGCAGCTTCAGGAAAGAAGAAGAGCAGTTCTTC
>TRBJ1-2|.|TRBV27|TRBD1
CASGDGWDRVDGYTF
TGTGCCAGCGGCGATGGTTGGGACAGGGTCGACGGCTACACCTTC
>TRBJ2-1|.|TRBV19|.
CASSPRSNPNEQFF
TGTGCCAGTAGTCCCCGGTCTAATCCCAATGAGCAGTTCTTC
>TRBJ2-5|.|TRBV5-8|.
CASSGGGRVSETQYF
TGTGCCAGCAGCGGAGGGGGCAGGGTCTCGGAGACCCAGTACTTC
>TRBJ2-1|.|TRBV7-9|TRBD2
CASRLVAGAYNEQFF
TGTGCCAGCAGATTAGTAGCGGGAGCATACAATGAGCAGTTCTTC
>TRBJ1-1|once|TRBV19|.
CASSINRDTEAFF
TGTGCCAGTAGTATCAACAGGGATACTGAAGCTTTCTTT
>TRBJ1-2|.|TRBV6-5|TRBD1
CASRLGQGANYGYTF
TGTGCCAGCAGGCTGGGACAGGGGGCTAACTATGGCTACACCTTC
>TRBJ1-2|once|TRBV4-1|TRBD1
CASSQDMGQVYGYTF
TGCGCCAGCAGCCAAGATATGGGACAGGTGTATGGCTACACCTTC
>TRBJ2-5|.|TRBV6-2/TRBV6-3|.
CASSSSRTAQETQYF
TGTGCCAGCAGCTCCTCCCGGACCGCACAAGAGACCCAGTACTTC
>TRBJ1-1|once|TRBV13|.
CASGTQGQGSEAFF
TGTGCCAGCGGGACCCAGGGGCAGGGCTCTGAAGCTTTCTTT
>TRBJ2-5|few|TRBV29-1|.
CSVEEQGSQETQYF
TGCAGCGTTGAAGAACAGGGTTCCCAAGAGACCCAGTACTTC
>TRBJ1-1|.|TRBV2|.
CASSEIVSGVEAFF
TGTGCCAGCAGTGAAATAGTTTCGGGAGTTGAAGCTTTCTTT
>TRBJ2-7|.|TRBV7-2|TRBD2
CASSLGEGVGRYEQYF
TGTGCCAGCAGCTTAGGGGAGGGAGTCGGGAGATACGAGCAGTACTTC
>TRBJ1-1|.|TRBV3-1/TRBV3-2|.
CASSQGGAQNTEAFF
TGTGCCAGCAGCCAAGGGGGGGCGCAGAACACTGAAGCTTTCTTT